One and the same sample provided the 24 T cell receptor beta chains below, sequenced in a study of beta chain features in type 1 diabetes. Expressed TCRB transcripts were sequenced because the isolated RNA had all been reverse transcribed beforehand. The data were produced by immunoSEQ multiplex PCR, yet TCRdb's version contains in-frame clones alone and is incomplete. The profile shows 200,000 to 250,000 clones, about 10% of them singletons. Sequenced sample: naive CD4+ T cells from blood. The receptors derive from a woman under 30 in good health.

V usage is TRBV5-1 and J usage is TRBJ1-6; 8 bases agree with TRBD1. CDR1 and CDR2 from the germline V gene are SGHRS and YFSETQ. The CDR3 sequence is 15 residues long. Trimming took 5 bases from V and 6 from J; bases not matched to a gene: 7. The chain's CDR3 is CASSQQGGRNSPLHF. CDR3 DNA sequence: TGCGCCAGCAGTCAACAGGGGGGTCGTAATTCACCCCTCCACTTT.

This clone was seen a handful of times. The chain links TRBV5-4 to TRBJ1-2; D might be TRBD1 (5 bases). Germline V CDR1 and CDR2: SGHNT, YYREEE (reference sequence). The CDR3 is made up of 13 amino acids. V was pared by 4 bases and J by 8 bases, with 15 bases between. This chain's CDR3 is CASSVPDNRGYTF. CDR3 coding DNA: TGTGCCAGCAGCGTACCGGACAATAGGGGCTACACCTTC. Using reference TRBV5-4 and TRBJ1-2 for the parts outside the CDR3, the full variable domain is ETGVTQSPTHLIKTRGQQVTLRCSSQSGHNTVSWYQQALGQGPQFIFQYYREEENGRGNFPPRFSGLQFPNYSSELNVNALELDDSALYLCASSVPDNRGYTFGSGTRLTVV.

The chain uses TRBV29-1 and TRBJ1-4; perhaps TRBD1 as D (5 bases). Deletions cut 6 bases from V and 8 bases from J, with 25 bases between. Germline CDR1 SQVTM, CDR2 ANQGSEA. The CDR3 loop spans 16 amino acids. As DNA, the CDR3 is TGCAGCGTCGTCGGGGACTTCTTTCCAGGGAGGGAAAAACTGTTTTTT. Encoded protein: CSVVGDFFPGREKLFF.

The chain carries TRBV7-8 and TRBJ2-1; D is perhaps TRBD1 (5 bases). The germline gives CDR1 SGHVS, CDR2 FQNEAQ. Trimming took 3 bases from V and 8 from J, leaving 8 bases between them. The length of the CDR3 is 12 residues. The DNA of the CDR3 is TGTGCCAGCAGCTTGTCCAGGGATGAGCAGTTCTTC. It specifies CASSLSRDEQFF.

This clone showed up just a few times. This sequence joins TRBV5-4 and TRBJ2-7; D ambiguous. V lost 0 bases, J lost 0 bases, and 13 bases lay in between. CDR3 length: 16 residues. The V gene's germline CDR1 is SGHNT and CDR2 YYREEE (reference sequence). The CDR3 DNA reads as TGTGCCAGCAGCTTGGCCGCCGACACCCACTCCTACGAGCAGTACTTC. Residues: CASSLAADTHSYEQYF.

The V gene is TRBV6-5, the J gene TRBJ1-2; TRBD1 matches at 12 bases. The CDR3 loop spans 13 amino acids. Germline V lookup: CDR1 MNHEY, CDR2 SVGAGI. Trimming cost V 6 bases and J 8 bases; bases outside gene matches: 4. For the CDR3, the DNA is TGTGCCAGCAGGGGGGACAGGGGGCAAGGCTACACCTTC. Translation: CASRGDRGQGYTF.

The chain uses TRBV4-1 and TRBJ2-7; the D is unclear. Germline assignment: CDR1 MGHRA and CDR2 YSYEKL. Deletions cut 3 bases from V and 6 bases from J, with 27 bases between. The CDR3 spans 18 residues. CDR3 in DNA: TGCGCCAGCAGCCAGGCAGGCGATCACACCCCCTACGGCTCCGAGCAGTACTTC. This translates into CASSQAGDHTPYGSEQYF.

The chain uses TRBV19 and TRBJ2-5, with 7 bases fitting TRBD1. Trimming at V came to 3 bases and at J to 0 bases, leaving 4 bases not matched to a gene. There are 15 residues in the CDR3. In germline, CDR1 is LNHDA, CDR2 SQIVND (reference sequence). This CDR3 reads CASSIRDSYQETQYF. CDR3 sequence (DNA): TGTGCCAGTAGTATCCGGGACAGCTACCAAGAGACCCAGTACTTC.

This clone was found a few times. V gene TRBV6-5 combines with J gene TRBJ2-3; 7 positions match TRBD1. Trimming cost V 7 bases and J 3 bases; bases outside gene matches: 7. The CDR3 totals 14 residues. Germline V gene lookup returns CDR1 MNHEY and CDR2 SVGAGI. The DNA of the CDR3 is TGTGCCAGCACCCAACAGGGGCGGACAGATACGCAGTATTTT. Amino acids: CASTQQGRTDTQYF.

This clone was seen a few times. V is TRBV7-6 and J is TRBJ1-4, with 7 bases matching TRBD1. Germline trimming cut 1 base from V and 8 bases from J; bases unmatched to any gene: 7. The CDR3 has 15 amino acids. Germline V lookup: CDR1 SGHVS, CDR2 FNYEAQ. CDR3 loop: CASSLGQGVSEKLFF. CDR3 nucleotide sequence: TGTGCCAGCAGCTTAGGACAGGGAGTATCGGAAAAACTGTTTTTT.

This clone was counted only a few times. This chain links TRBV9 with TRBJ2-1, with TRBD2 matching over 10 bases. Germline values: CDR1 SGDLS, CDR2 YYNGEE. V gave up 0 bases and J gave up 6 bases; unmatched junction bases: 12. CDR3 length equals 18 residues. In DNA, the CDR3 is TGTGCCAGCAGCGTAGTTCCAGCGGGGGGGTATGATCTCAATGAGCAGTTCTTC. Its protein product is CASSVVPAGGYDLNEQFF.

This clone was found a few times. This chain joins TRBV5-6 and TRBJ1-4; weak D call: TRBD1 (6 bases). V lost 4 bases and J lost 7, with 17 bases in between. Germline values: CDR1 SGHDT, CDR2 YYEEEE. This CDR3 contains 15 residues. The CDR3 reads CASSESRGIIEKLFF. CDR3 in DNA: TGTGCCAGCAGCGAGAGTAGGGGGATCATTGAAAAACTGTTTTTT.

This clone was seen a few times. The chain has TRBV5-1 and TRBJ1-2; 7 nucleotides line up with TRBD1. This CDR3 has 13 residues. Germline CDR1 and CDR2: SGHRS and YFSETQ. Losses at the gene ends were 4 bases for V and 5 bases for J; bases not matched to a gene: 5. CDR3 region: CASSQGEAYGYTF. CDR3 nucleotides: TGCGCCAGCAGCCAGGGGGAAGCGTATGGCTACACCTTC.

In DNA, the CDR3 is TGTGCCAGCAGGGAACAGGGTCGTCAAGAGACCCAGTACTTC. Protein sequence: CASREQGRQETQYF. The chain joins TRBV6-6 to TRBJ2-5; tentative D call: TRBD1 (6 bases). The CDR3 is 14 amino acids. The V gene's germline CDR1 is MNHNY and CDR2 SVGAGI (reference sequence). Trimming pared 6 bases from V and 2 bases from J, leaving 13 bases between.

This clone was picked up a small number of times. This chain connects TRBV30 to TRBJ1-2; 7 bases are shared with TRBD1. The junction had 9 bases not matched to a gene; V was cut back by 8 bases and J by 6 bases. This CDR3 is 12 amino acids long. Looked up from germline, CDR1 is GTSNPN and CDR2 is SVGIG (reference sequence). The CDR3 spells CARGQRKNGYTF. Here the CDR3 DNA reads TGTGCCCGGGGACAGAGGAAGAATGGCTACACCTTC.

This clone was seen more than once but under ten times. The V and J genes are TRBV9 and TRBJ2-1, with 7 bases that match TRBD2. This CDR3 region has 17 residues. Germline trimming cut 4 bases from V and 2 bases from J; bases unmatched to any gene: 12. CDR1 is SGDLS and CDR2 is YYNGEE in the germline V gene. The CDR3 loop reads CASSKGFSGLPYNEQFF. The CDR3 DNA reads TGTGCCAGCAGCAAGGGGTTTAGCGGGCTCCCCTACAATGAGCAGTTCTTC.

The chain carries TRBV5-4 and TRBJ2-7; 7 positions agree with TRBD1. This CDR3 comprises 15 residues. Trimming took 7 bases from V and 2 from J; bases not matched to a gene: 12. Germline values: CDR1 SGHNT, CDR2 YYREEE (reference sequence). CDR3: CASGPTGARTYEQYF. The CDR3 DNA sequence: TGTGCCAGCGGTCCTACAGGGGCCCGAACCTACGAGCAGTACTTC.

This clone occurred a few times. The rearrangement links TRBV6-1 to TRBJ2-3, with no clear D. V was cut by 5 bases and J by 1 base, with 7 bases left in between. The CDR3 runs 13 residues. Germline CDR1 MNHNS, CDR2 SASEGT. The CDR3 nucleotides are TGTGCCAGCAGTCCTTCCCGCACAGATACGCAGTATTTT. Its translation: CASSPSRTDTQYF.

The J gene is TRBJ2-1, the V gene TRBV19, with a possible D match to TRBD1 (6 bases). Between the trimmed V and J ends, which lost 6 bases and 9 bases, there was a span of 15 bases. The CDR3 has 13 residues. Germline loops: CDR1 LNHDA, CDR2 SQIVND (reference sequence). The CDR3 here is CASSPGVTGEQFF. DNA for the CDR3: TGTGCCAGTAGCCCAGGGGTAACGGGTGAGCAGTTCTTC.

This clone was found a few times. This rearrangement joins TRBV5-6 to TRBJ1-2; D ambiguous. The germline V gene has CDR1 SGHDT and CDR2 YYEEEE. The CDR3 has 14 residues. V gave up 0 bases and J gave up 1 base, with 7 bases separating them. CDR3 in DNA: TGTGCCAGCAGCTTGGGGCGGAATAACTATGGCTACACCTTC. It codes for CASSLGRNNYGYTF.

There are many counts of this clone. The chain is built from TRBV30 and TRBJ2-2, with D possibly matching TRBD1 (6 bases). Trimming shortened V by 3 bases and J by 4 bases, and 12 bases separated the two germline ends. Per germline, CDR1 GTSNPN and CDR2 SVGIG (reference sequence). This CDR3 is built from 14 residues. The CDR3 DNA follows: TGTGCCTGGAGGTGGGGGCCGAGCACCGGGGAGCTGTTTTTT. This codes for CAWRWGPSTGELFF.

The chain recombines TRBV30 with TRBJ1-1, with D maybe TRBD1 (6 bases). The CDR3 is 11 residues long. V lost 6 bases and J lost 7, with 12 bases in between. Germline CDR1 GTSNPN, CDR2 SVGIG (reference sequence). This CDR3 reads CACNRGGEAFF. CDR3 bases: TGTGCCTGCAATAGGGGGGGTGAAGCTTTCTTT.

This clone appeared a few times. This chain uses TRBV5-6 with TRBJ2-1; 10 positions match TRBD2. CDR3 length equals 16 residues. Germline V lookup: CDR1 SGHDT, CDR2 YYEEEE. Losses at the gene ends were 4 bases for V and 0 bases for J; bases not matched to a gene: 4. The chain's CDR3 is CASSRGLADSYNEQFF. The CDR3 DNA follows: TGTGCCAGCAGCAGAGGACTAGCGGACTCCTACAATGAGCAGTTCTTC. The whole variable domain, remainder taken from reference TRBV5-6 and TRBJ2-1, is DAGVTQSPTHLIKTRGQQVTLRCSPKSGHDTVSWYQQALGQGPQFIFQYYEEEERQRGNFPDRFSGHQFPNYSSELNVNALLLGDSALYLCASSRGLADSYNEQFFGPGTRLTVL.

This clone was observed a few times. The V call is TRBV7-9, the J call TRBJ2-5; D remains unclear. This CDR3 has 13 residues. Per germline, CDR1 SEHNR and CDR2 FQNEAQ (reference sequence). Trimming removed 1 base at V and 4 bases at J, with 7 bases between. Here the CDR3 DNA reads TGTGCCAGCAGCTTAGGAGGCCCAGAGACCCAGTACTTC. Protein: CASSLGGPETQYF.